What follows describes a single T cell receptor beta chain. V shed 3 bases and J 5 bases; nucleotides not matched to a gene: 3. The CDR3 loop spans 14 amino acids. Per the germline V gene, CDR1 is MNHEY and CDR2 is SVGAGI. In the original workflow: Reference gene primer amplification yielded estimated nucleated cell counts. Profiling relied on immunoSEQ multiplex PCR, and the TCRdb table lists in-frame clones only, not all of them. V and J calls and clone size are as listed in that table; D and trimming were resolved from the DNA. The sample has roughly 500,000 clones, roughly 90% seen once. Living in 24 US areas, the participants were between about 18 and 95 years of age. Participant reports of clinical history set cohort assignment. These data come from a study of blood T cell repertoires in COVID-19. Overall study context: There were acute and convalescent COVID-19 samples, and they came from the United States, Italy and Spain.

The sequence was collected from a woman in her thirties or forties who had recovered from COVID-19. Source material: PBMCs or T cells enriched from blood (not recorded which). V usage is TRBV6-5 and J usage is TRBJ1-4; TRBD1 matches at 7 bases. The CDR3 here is CASSYVQGNEKLFF. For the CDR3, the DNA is TGTGCCAGCAGTTATGTACAGGGGAATGAAAAACTGTTTTTT.